This T cell receptor beta chain is from a study of T cells in Graves' hyperthyroidism and ophthalmopathy. Study-wide background: Any treatment followed the collection of peripheral blood at initial diagnosis.

Germline CDR1 reads SGHRS; CDR2 reads YFSETQ. CDR3 size: 14 residues. The V end was cut by 0 bases, the J end by 6 bases, with 11 bases between. Study-wide results and limits: Most thyroid clonotypes expanded above 0.001 were also detected in blood.

On this clonotype: Its specificity is unknown.

Over 18 months, lack of ophthalmopathy progression marked Graves' hyperthyroidism as stable. Researchers amplified the TCR beta CDR3 regions from RNA transcripts. First-round RT-PCR with HTBI primers amplified the TCR CDR3 region. TCRdb re-analysed the multiplex PCR reads in MiXCR, keeping a single row per CDR3 protein. The table shows 300,000 to 350,000 distinct CDR3 sequences, with roughly 17% occurring only once. Sequenced input: blood. The source is a man aged 30 to 39 with Graves' hyperthyroidism. The chain is built from TRBV5-1 and TRBJ2-3; TRBD2 might be the D (6 bases). CDR3 protein: CASSLGWRGDTQYF. The DNA for the CDR3 is TGCGCCAGCAGCTTGGGCTGGAGGGGCGATACGCAGTATTTT.